These 10 T cell receptor beta chains came from one sample sequenced in a study of T cell repertoires and HLA-DP antigens. Generated by immunoSEQ multiplex PCR, the TCRdb table keeps only in-frame clones and is missing some. The table lists over 100,000 clones, about 91% of them singletons. These receptors have no identified antigens. Material: CD4+ T cells from PBMCs. The receptor source for this set is a woman younger than 35 in good health and CMV-seronegative.

The V and J genes are TRBV27 and TRBJ1-2, with a weak D call TRBD1 (6 bases). CDR1 is MNHEY, CDR2 SMNVEV, per germline (reference sequence). The CDR3 totals 13 residues. The V and J ends lost 4 bases and 2 bases respectively, with 8 bases between them. The CDR3 nucleotides read TGTGCCAGCAGTTACAGGGAAAACTATGGCTACACCTTC. Translating it yields CASSYRENYGYTF.

Written as DNA, the CDR3 is TGTGCCTGGAGTACCGGGACAGGATTAGGTCAGCCCCAGCATTTT. The encoded protein is CAWSTGTGLGQPQHF. The chain couples TRBV30 to TRBJ1-5; 8 bases match TRBD1. Germline loops: CDR1 GTSNPN, CDR2 SVGIG (reference sequence). The J segment lost 6 bases and the V segment lost 2 bases, leaving 9 bases of the junction unmatched. The CDR3 length is 15 residues. Filled out from reference TRBV30 and TRBJ1-5, the complete variable domain reads SQTIHQWPATLVQPVGSPLSLECTVEGTSNPNLYWYRQAAGRGLQLLFYSVGIGQISSEVPQNLSASRPQDRQFILSSKKLLLSDSGFYLCAWSTGTGLGQPQHFGDGTRLSIL.

The J gene is TRBJ1-6, the V gene TRBV19; D unclear. V gave up 4 bases and J gave up 0 bases, with 13 bases separating them. This CDR3 has 17 amino acids. Germline V gives CDR1 LNHDA, CDR2 SQIVND (reference sequence). The CDR3 loop reads CASSNRQTSSYNSPLHF. CDR3 nucleotide sequence: TGTGCCAGTAGTAACCGGCAGACTAGCTCCTATAATTCACCCCTCCACTTT.

This clone was picked up one time. The chain employs TRBV7-2 and TRBJ2-5; D is unclear. The germline gives CDR1 SGHTA, CDR2 FQGNSA. Trimming left V 4 bases short and J 0 bases short, with 12 bases between. This CDR3 region has 15 residues. CDR3 sequence reads: CASSSGAMYQETQYF. In DNA form, the CDR3 reads TGTGCCAGCAGCTCCGGAGCTATGTACCAAGAGACCCAGTACTTC.

This clone was picked up one time. The CDR3 sequence: CASSFRGGLSTDTQYF. CDR3 sequence (DNA): TGTGCCAGCAGCTTCAGAGGGGGGCTAAGCACAGATACGCAGTATTTT. This chain links TRBV2 with TRBJ2-3; D assignment may be TRBD1 or TRBD2 (6 bases each). Per the germline V gene, CDR1 is SNHLY and CDR2 is FYNNEI. Trimming removed 6 bases at V and 0 bases at J, with 16 bases between. The CDR3 has 16 amino acids.

The V gene is TRBV10-3, the J gene TRBJ1-5; D remains unclear. V was pared by 3 bases and J by 0 bases, with 12 bases between. Germline CDR1 and CDR2: ENHRY and SYGVKD. The CDR3 sequence is 16 residues long. This chain's CDR3 is CAISDPGKSSNQPQHF. DNA of the CDR3: TGTGCCATCAGTGATCCGGGGAAAAGTAGCAATCAGCCCCAGCATTTT.

J is TRBJ1-5 and V is TRBV15; possibly TRBD1 for D (6 bases). Trimming took off 0 bases at V and 5 bases at J, with 17 bases between the two ends. There are 17 residues in the CDR3. Germline CDR1 reads LNHNV; CDR2 reads YYDKDF (reference sequence). The chain's CDR3 is CATSRDAWTEPHQPQHF. DNA of the CDR3: TGTGCCACCAGCAGAGATGCTTGGACAGAACCTCATCAGCCCCAGCATTTT.

V gene TRBV7-9 combines with J gene TRBJ2-1; TRBD1 might be the D (6 bases). V was clipped by 4 bases and J by 6 bases, with 22 bases between them. This CDR3 comprises 17 residues. The germline gives CDR1 SEHNR, CDR2 FQNEAQ (reference sequence). The CDR3 DNA reads as TGTGCCAGCAGCTCTCCTCTCACAGGGCGTAGGGTCAATGAGCAGTTCTTC. This translates into CASSSPLTGRRVNEQFF.

The chain has TRBV29-1 and TRBJ2-5; D remains ambiguous. The CDR3 is 12 amino acids. Germline assignment: CDR1 SQVTM and CDR2 ANQGSEA. Trimming stripped 2 bases from V and 4 bases from J, with 8 bases between. As DNA, the CDR3 is TGCAGCGTTGAACGAGAACGAGAGACCCAGTACTTC. This translates into CSVERERETQYF.

The chain recombines TRBV5-4 with TRBJ1-5; D perhaps matches TRBD1 (5 bases). This CDR3 has 14 amino acids. Trimming removed 4 bases at V and 8 bases at J, with 16 bases between. Germline V gene lookup returns CDR1 SGHNT and CDR2 YYREEE (reference sequence). The CDR3 spells CASSKGGAWEPQHF. CDR3 in DNA: TGTGCCAGCAGCAAGGGTGGGGCCTGGGAGCCCCAGCATTTT.